Detailed here is one TCR beta chain. As yet, its antigen is unknown. The sample originates from a study of T cell responses to AZD1222 COVID-19 vaccine. Regarding the study as a whole: Only a handful of AZD1222 recipients tested seropositive at baseline.

Repertoires were generated with immunoSEQ multiplex PCR, while TCRdb's copy carries only in-frame clones and drops some. The table records about 110,000 clones, less than 95% of them present only once. Germline CDR1 reads LGHNA; CDR2 reads YSLEER. V was clipped by 0 bases and J by 0 bases; unmatched bases: 4. This CDR3 region has 16 residues. This TCR came from an adult who received the AZD1222 COVID-19 vaccine. Here the sequenced sample was peripheral blood, taken 28 days after the second AZD1222 dose. The chain has TRBV4-3 and TRBJ2-7; 8 nucleotides agree with TRBD2. The CDR3 nucleotides are TGCGCCAGCAGCCAAGATTTACGGGGGGGCTCCTACGAGCAGTACTTC. It specifies CASSQDLRGGSYEQYF.